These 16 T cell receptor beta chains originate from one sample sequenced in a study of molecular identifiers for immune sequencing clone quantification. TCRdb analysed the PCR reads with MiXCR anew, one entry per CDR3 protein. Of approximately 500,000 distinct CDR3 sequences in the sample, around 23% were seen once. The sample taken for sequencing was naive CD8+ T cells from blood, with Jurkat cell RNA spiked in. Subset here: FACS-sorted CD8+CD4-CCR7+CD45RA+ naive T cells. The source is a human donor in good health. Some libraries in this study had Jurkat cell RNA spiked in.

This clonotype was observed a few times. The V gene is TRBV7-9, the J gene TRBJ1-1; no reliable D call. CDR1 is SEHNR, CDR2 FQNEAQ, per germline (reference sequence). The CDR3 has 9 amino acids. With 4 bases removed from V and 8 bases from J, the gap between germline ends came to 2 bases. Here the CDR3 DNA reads TGTGCCAGCAGCTCAGAAGCTTTCTTT. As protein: CASSSEAFF.

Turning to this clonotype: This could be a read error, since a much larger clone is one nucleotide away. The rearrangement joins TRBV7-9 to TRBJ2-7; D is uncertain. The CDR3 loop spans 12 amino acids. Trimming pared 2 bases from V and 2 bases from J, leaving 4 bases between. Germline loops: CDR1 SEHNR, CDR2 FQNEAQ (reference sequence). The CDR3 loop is CASSLWAYEQYF. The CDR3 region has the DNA TGTGCCAGCAGCTTATGGGCCTACGAGCAGTACTTC.

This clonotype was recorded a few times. The CDR3 sequence: CSVLEFYSGSLTGELFF. The CDR3 DNA reads TGCAGCGTCCTCGAATTCTATAGCGGGAGTCTCACCGGGGAGCTGTTTTTT. This chain joins TRBV29-1 and TRBJ2-2, with 9 bases lining up with TRBD2. The V and J ends lost 6 bases and 4 bases, in that order; junction bases with no gene match: 15. This CDR3 is built from 17 residues. From germline, CDR1 is SQVTM and CDR2 ANQGSEA.

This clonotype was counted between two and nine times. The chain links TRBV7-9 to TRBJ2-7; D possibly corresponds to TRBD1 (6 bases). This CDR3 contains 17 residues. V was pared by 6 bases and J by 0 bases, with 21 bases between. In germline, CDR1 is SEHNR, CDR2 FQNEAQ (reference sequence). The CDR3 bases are TGTGCCAGCAGTTCGACTCTAACGGGACACTTCTCCTACGAGCAGTACTTC. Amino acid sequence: CASSSTLTGHFSYEQYF.

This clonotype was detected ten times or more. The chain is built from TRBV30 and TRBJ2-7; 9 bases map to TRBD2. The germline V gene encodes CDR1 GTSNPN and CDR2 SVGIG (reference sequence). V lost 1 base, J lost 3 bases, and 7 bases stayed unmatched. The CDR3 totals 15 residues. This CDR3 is CAWSDPTSGNYEQYF. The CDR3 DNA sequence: TGTGCCTGGAGTGACCCGACTAGCGGAAACTACGAGCAGTACTTC.

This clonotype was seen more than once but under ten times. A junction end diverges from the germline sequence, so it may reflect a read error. The CDR3 DNA is TGTGCCACCAGCACCTACAGGGAGGGAAATCGGCCCCAGCATTTT. Amino acids: CATSTYREGNRPQHF. This chain joins TRBV15 and TRBJ1-5, with D possibly TRBD1 on 6 matching bases. The CDR3 runs 15 residues. Per germline, CDR1 LNHNV and CDR2 YYDKDF (reference sequence).

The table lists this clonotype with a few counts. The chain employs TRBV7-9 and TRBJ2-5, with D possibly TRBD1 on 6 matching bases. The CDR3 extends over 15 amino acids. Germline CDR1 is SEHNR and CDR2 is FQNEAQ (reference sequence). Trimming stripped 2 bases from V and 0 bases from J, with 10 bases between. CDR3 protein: CASSLSRGNQETQYF. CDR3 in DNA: TGTGCCAGCAGCTTAAGTAGGGGGAACCAAGAGACCCAGTACTTC.

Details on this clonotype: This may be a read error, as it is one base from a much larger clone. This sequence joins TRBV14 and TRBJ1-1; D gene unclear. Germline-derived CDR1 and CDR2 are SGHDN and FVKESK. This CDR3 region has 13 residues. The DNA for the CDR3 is TGTGCCAGCAGCCTCCGTGGGGTATCTGAAGCTTCCTTT. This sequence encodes CASSLRGVSEASF. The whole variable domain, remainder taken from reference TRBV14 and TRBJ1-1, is EAGVTQFPSHSVIEKGQTVTLRCDPISGHDNLYWYRRVMGKEIKFLLHFVKESKQDESGMPNNRFLAERTGGTYSTLKVQPAELEDSGVYFCASSLRGVSEASFGQGTRLTVV.

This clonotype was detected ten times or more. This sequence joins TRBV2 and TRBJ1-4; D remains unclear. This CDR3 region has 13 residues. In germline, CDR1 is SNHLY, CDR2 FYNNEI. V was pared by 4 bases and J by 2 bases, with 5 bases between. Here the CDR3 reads CASSGVTNEKLFF. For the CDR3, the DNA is TGTGCCAGCAGTGGAGTTACTAATGAAAAACTGTTTTTT.

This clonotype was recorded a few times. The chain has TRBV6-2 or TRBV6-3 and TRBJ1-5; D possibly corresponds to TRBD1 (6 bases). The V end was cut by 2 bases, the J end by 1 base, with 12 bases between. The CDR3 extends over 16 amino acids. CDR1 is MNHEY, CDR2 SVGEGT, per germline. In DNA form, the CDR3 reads TGTGCCAGCAGTTACGGGGGGACACCGAGCAATCAGCCCCAGCATTTT. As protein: CASSYGGTPSNQPQHF.

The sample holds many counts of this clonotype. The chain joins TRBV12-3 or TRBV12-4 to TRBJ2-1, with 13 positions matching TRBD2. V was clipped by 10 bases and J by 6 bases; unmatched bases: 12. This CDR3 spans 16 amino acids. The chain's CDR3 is CATNLGGLAGINEQFF. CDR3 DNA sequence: TGTGCCACTAACCTAGGGGGACTAGCGGGAATCAATGAGCAGTTCTTC.

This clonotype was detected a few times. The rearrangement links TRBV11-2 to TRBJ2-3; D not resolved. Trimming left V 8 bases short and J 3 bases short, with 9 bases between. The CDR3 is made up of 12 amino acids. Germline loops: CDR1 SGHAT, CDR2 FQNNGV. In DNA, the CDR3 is TGTGCCAGCGGGGTTGGAACAGATACGCAGTATTTT. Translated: CASGVGTDTQYF.

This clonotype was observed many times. CDR3 sequence reads: CASSPGPRSSYNEQFF. The CDR3 region has the DNA TGTGCCAGCAGCCCCGGTCCGCGAAGCTCCTACAATGAGCAGTTCTTC. The rearrangement uses TRBV7-9 and TRBJ2-1; D is unresolved. The V end lost 5 bases, the J end lost 0 bases, and 14 bases lay between the germline ends. Germline CDR1 SEHNR, CDR2 FQNEAQ (reference sequence). The CDR3 covers 16 residues.

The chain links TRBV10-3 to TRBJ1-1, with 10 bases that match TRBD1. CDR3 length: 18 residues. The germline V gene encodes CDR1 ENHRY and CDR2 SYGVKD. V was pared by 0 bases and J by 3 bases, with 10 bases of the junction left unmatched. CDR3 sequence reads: CAISESGTGELGDTEAFF. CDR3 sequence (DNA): TGTGCCATCAGTGAGTCGGGGACAGGGGAACTTGGAGACACTGAAGCTTTCTTT.

CDR3 sequence: CASSSRGKLFF. CDR3 coding DNA: TGTGCCAGCAGTTCCCGGGGAAAACTGTTTTTT. This chain joins TRBV12-3 or TRBV12-4 and TRBJ1-4, with D unclear. Trimming took off 4 bases at V and 10 bases at J, with 7 bases between the two ends. The CDR3 has 11 residues.

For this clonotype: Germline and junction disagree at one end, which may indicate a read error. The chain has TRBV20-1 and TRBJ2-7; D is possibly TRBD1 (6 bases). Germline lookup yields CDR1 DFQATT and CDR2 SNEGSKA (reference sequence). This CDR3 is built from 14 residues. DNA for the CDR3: TGCAGTGCTAGTAGAATGCAGGGGCCCTACGAGCGGTACTTC. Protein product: CSASRMQGPYERYF.